This note documents a single T cell receptor (beta chain) sequence. As yet, its antigen is unknown. The record originates from a study of T cell responses to AZD1222 COVID-19 vaccine. Findings of the study overall: Per reports, nearly half of all spike-specific TCRs target regions that are unmutated in variants.

Data came from immunoSEQ multiplex PCR; TCRdb stores just in-frame clones and leaves some out. The sample carries over 120,000 clones, under 95% recorded once. Trimming took off 0 bases at V and 5 bases at J, with 20 bases between the two ends. This CDR3 has 17 amino acids. The germline CDR1 and CDR2 sequences are SGHRS and YFSETQ. Sample: peripheral blood, taken on day 0 of AZD1222 vaccination. This chain links TRBV5-1 with TRBJ1-1, with TRBD1 as a possible D gene (5 bases). The sequence was obtained from an adult in good health. CDR3 protein: CASSLEGTSLLSTEAFF. For the CDR3, the DNA is TGCGCCAGCAGCTTGGAAGGGACGTCCCTTTTGAGTACTGAAGCTTTCTTT.